A single sample gave rise to the 32 T cell receptor beta chains below, sequenced in a study of radiotherapy plus CTLA-4 blockade in lung cancer. Data came from immunoSEQ multiplex PCR; TCRdb stores just in-frame clones and leaves some out. The table has tens of thousands of clones, under 85% seen once. The sample in question was peripheral blood, obtained from a patient treated with radiotherapy plus ipilimumab. The receptors here all came from a human donor with non-small cell lung cancer who had a partial response to radiotherapy plus ipilimumab.

V is TRBV15 and J is TRBJ2-3; possible D gene TRBD2, 7 bases. The CDR3 sequence is 16 residues long. Germline CDR1 and CDR2: LNHNV and YYDKDF (reference sequence). The V end was cut by 2 bases, the J end by 5 bases, with 17 bases between. CDR3 residues: CATSRPGTGGVDTQYF. The CDR3, as DNA: TGTGCCACCAGCAGACCGGGGACGGGGGGCGTAGATACGCAGTATTTT.

V usage is TRBV4-1 and J usage is TRBJ2-7; perhaps TRBD1 as D (6 bases). CDR1 MGHRA and CDR2 YSYEKL come from the germline V gene. Trimming shortened V by 4 bases and J by 0 bases, and 13 bases separated the two germline ends. The CDR3 extends over 15 amino acids. The CDR3 loop is CASSPPGQGSYEQYF. The CDR3 bases are TGCGCCAGCAGCCCGCCGGGACAAGGCTCCTACGAGCAGTACTTC.

The rearrangement uses TRBV6-1 and TRBJ2-7; a weak D match, TRBD1 (5 bases). The CDR3 is 14 residues long. With 10 bases removed from V and 0 bases from J, the gap between germline ends came to 16 bases. The V gene's germline CDR1 is MNHNS and CDR2 SASEGT. CDR3 nucleotide sequence: TGTGCCACTGGGGCGGCCCAAAACTCCTACGAGCAGTACTTC. As protein: CATGAAQNSYEQYF.

J is TRBJ2-7 and V is TRBV28, with D unresolved. There are 14 residues in the CDR3. V lost 4 bases, J lost 7 bases, and 17 bases lay in between. Germline assignment: CDR1 MDHEN and CDR2 SYDVKM. The DNA of the CDR3 is TGTGCCAGCAGTTCCCTTACACAGTTTCGGGAGCAGTACTTC. This translates into CASSSLTQFREQYF.

The CDR3 DNA is TGTGCCAGCAAAGACAGGGCAGGGTACACTGAAGCTTTCTTT. It translates to CASKDRAGYTEAFF. The rearrangement joins TRBV2 to TRBJ1-1; 7 nucleotides line up with TRBD1. The CDR3 totals 14 residues. The junction had 8 bases not matched to a gene; V was cut back by 7 bases and J by 3 bases. The germline gives CDR1 SNHLY, CDR2 FYNNEI.

The CDR3 sequence is CASSLEGAGEKLFF. The CDR3 nucleotides are TGTGCCAGCAGTTTGGAGGGGGCGGGTGAAAAACTGTTTTTT. V gene TRBV28 combines with J gene TRBJ1-4, with TRBD1 identical over 7 bases. V shed 3 bases, J shed 7 bases, and the junction held 5 bases outside the gene matches. The germline V gene encodes CDR1 MDHEN and CDR2 SYDVKM. The CDR3 length is 14 residues.

This clone was observed a few times. V is TRBV4-1 and J is TRBJ1-4; 8 bases map to TRBD1. In germline, CDR1 is MGHRA, CDR2 YSYEKL. The CDR3 contains 16 residues. The V segment lost 2 bases and the J segment 3 bases; nucleotides outside the gene matches: 5. CDR3 in amino acids: CASSQSDRGPNEKLFF. CDR3 DNA: TGCGCCAGCAGCCAATCCGACAGGGGACCTAATGAAAAACTGTTTTTT.

The V call is TRBV5-6, the J call TRBJ1-1, with a weak D call TRBD1 (6 bases). The CDR3 covers 13 residues. Germline CDR1 SGHDT, CDR2 YYEEEE. V was shortened by 4 bases and J by 8 bases, with 15 bases between the two germline ends. The CDR3 region is CASSQQGYREAFF. The CDR3 nucleotides read TGTGCCAGCAGCCAACAGGGTTATCGGGAAGCTTTCTTT. The whole variable domain, filled in from reference TRBV5-6 and TRBJ1-1, reads DAGVTQSPTHLIKTRGQQVTLRCSPKSGHDTVSWYQQALGQGPQFIFQYYEEEERQRGNFPDRFSGHQFPNYSSELNVNALLLGDSALYLCASSQQGYREAFFGQGTRLTVV.

The gene calls are TRBV6-6 and TRBJ1-1; D is unresolved. The CDR3 sequence is 12 residues long. V lost 2 bases and J 6 bases, leaving 7 bases between the germline ends. CDR1 and CDR2 (germline): MNHNY, SVGAGI (reference sequence). CDR3 in amino acids: CASSYLGSEAFF. The CDR3 nucleotides are TGTGCCAGCAGTTACCTCGGGTCTGAAGCTTTCTTT.

This chain joins TRBV6-5 and TRBJ1-5, with TRBD1 matching over 9 bases. Germline assignment: CDR1 MNHEY and CDR2 SVGAGI. Losses at the gene ends were 5 bases for V and 1 base for J; bases not matched to a gene: 3. The CDR3 is made up of 15 amino acids. CDR3 sequence (DNA): TGTGCCAGCAGTGTTGACAGGGGGAGCAATCAGCCCCAGCATTTT. Residues: CASSVDRGSNQPQHF.

The chain recombines TRBV21-1 with TRBJ1-3; the listed D gene, TRBD1, was not tested against the DNA. TRBV21-1 is reported as a pseudogene. This CDR3 region has 16 residues. CDR3 in amino acids: CASSVDRQNSGNTIYF. The CDR3 DNA reads TGTGCCAGCAGCGTTGACAGACAAAACTCTGGAAACACCATATATTTT.

The chain is built from TRBV13 and TRBJ2-7, with D tentatively TRBD2 (6 bases). The V gene's germline CDR1 is PRHDT and CDR2 FYEKMQ (reference sequence). The CDR3 covers 12 residues. With 3 bases removed from V and 5 bases from J, the gap between germline ends came to 8 bases. The CDR3 protein is CASSFSSDEQYF. The DNA for the CDR3 is TGTGCCAGCAGCTTCTCTAGCGACGAGCAGTACTTC. The variable domain in full, with the rest retrieved from reference TRBV13 and TRBJ2-7, is AAGVIQSPRHLIKEKRETATLKCYPIPRHDTVYWYQQGPGQDPQFLISFYEKMQSDKGSIPDRFSAQQFSDYHSELNMSSLELGDSALYFCASSFSSDEQYFGPGTRLTVT.

The chain is built from TRBV6-5 and TRBJ1-5, with 8 bases identical to TRBD1. Germline V gene sequence: CDR1 MNHEY, CDR2 SVGAGI. The J segment lost 6 bases and the V segment lost 6 bases, leaving 10 bases of the junction unmatched. The CDR3 spans 15 residues. CDR3 in amino acids: CASRPSGTGGQPQHF. CDR3 DNA: TGTGCCAGCAGGCCATCCGGGACAGGAGGTCAGCCCCAGCATTTT.

This clone was detected only a few times. The chain uses TRBV7-9 and TRBJ2-1; D is unresolved. The CDR3 has 13 amino acids. The V and J ends lost 5 bases and 0 bases respectively, with 5 bases between them. Germline assignment: CDR1 SEHNR and CDR2 FQNEAQ (reference sequence). In nucleotides, the CDR3 is TGTGCCAGCAGCCCCTCCTCCTACAATGAGCAGTTCTTC. It specifies CASSPSSYNEQFF.

The rearrangement links TRBV29-1 to TRBJ1-2, with D hard to call. The CDR3 contains 11 residues. V was cut by 7 bases and J by 6 bases, with 12 bases left in between. Looked up from germline, CDR1 is SQVTM and CDR2 is ANQGSEA. The CDR3 protein is CSGQGGNGYTF. The DNA for the CDR3 is TGCAGCGGCCAAGGCGGGAATGGCTACACCTTC.

This chain joins TRBV9 and TRBJ2-5; TRBD1 matches 8 bases. The V gene end was trimmed by 1 base and the J gene end by 2 bases; junction bases not matched to a gene: 7. Germline lookup yields CDR1 SGDLS and CDR2 YYNGEE. The length of the CDR3 is 16 residues. CDR3 DNA: TGTGCCAGCAGCGTATATGGACAGGGCCTACAAGAGACCCAGTACTTC. Its translation is CASSVYGQGLQETQYF.

The J gene is TRBJ1-1, the V gene TRBV6-5; D is possibly TRBD1 (5 bases). Germline values: CDR1 MNHEY, CDR2 SVGAGI. The CDR3 is made up of 15 amino acids. V was clipped by 2 bases and J by 1 base, with 11 bases between them. CDR3 region: CASSYGLTGNTEAFF. CDR3 in DNA: TGTGCCAGCAGTTACGGCCTCACAGGGAACACTGAAGCTTTCTTT.

This chain joins TRBV28 and TRBJ1-1; 10 positions match TRBD1. Losses at the gene ends were 5 bases for V and 1 base for J; bases not matched to a gene: 7. Germline V gene sequence: CDR1 MDHEN, CDR2 SYDVKM. CDR3 length: 16 residues. The CDR3 region is CASSGAGQGSNTEAFF. CDR3 DNA sequence: TGTGCCAGCAGTGGCGCGGGACAGGGGTCGAACACTGAAGCTTTCTTT.

The chain has TRBV13 and TRBJ1-6, with D perhaps matching TRBD1 (5 bases). Germline V gene sequence: CDR1 PRHDT, CDR2 FYEKMQ (reference sequence). The CDR3 loop spans 15 amino acids. Trimming stripped 5 bases from V and 6 bases from J, with 14 bases between. The CDR3 spells CASSQFSTVNSPLHF. CDR3 DNA sequence: TGTGCCAGCAGCCAGTTCTCGACAGTTAATTCACCCCTCCACTTT.

CDR3 protein: CASSPSGGASEQFF. CDR3 DNA: TGTGCCAGCAGTCCAAGCGGGGGGGCAAGCGAGCAGTTCTTC. The chain couples TRBV28 to TRBJ2-1; TRBD2 agrees at 10 bases. The CDR3 length is 14 residues. V gave up 5 bases and J gave up 10 bases; unmatched junction bases: 8. In germline, CDR1 is MDHEN, CDR2 SYDVKM.

This chain joins TRBV4-3 and TRBJ2-5, with a possible D match to TRBD1 (6 bases). The CDR3 has 15 amino acids. Germline V gives CDR1 LGHNA, CDR2 YSLEER. V was cut by 0 bases and J by 2 bases, with 10 bases left in between. The CDR3 DNA reads TGCGCCAGCAGCCAAGATAACAGGGTGCAAGAGACCCAGTACTTC. Protein sequence: CASSQDNRVQETQYF.

This rearrangement joins TRBV7-2 to TRBJ1-2, with D hard to call. CDR1 is SGHTA and CDR2 is FQGNSA in the germline V gene. V was shortened by 5 bases and J by 3 bases, with 7 bases between the two germline ends. This CDR3 has 12 amino acids. This CDR3 is CASSEVHYGYTF. The CDR3 bases are TGTGCCAGCAGCGAGGTACACTATGGCTACACCTTC.

This clone is termed large. The chain carries TRBV4-3 and TRBJ2-5; a possible D gene is TRBD2 (5 bases). Germline V gene sequence: CDR1 LGHNA, CDR2 YSLEER. V was cut by 0 bases and J by 5 bases, with 13 bases left in between. The CDR3 runs 15 residues. The CDR3 protein is CASSQDRLAHETQYF. CDR3 nucleotides: TGCGCCAGCAGCCAAGACCGGCTAGCCCACGAGACCCAGTACTTC.

The CDR3 nucleotides read TGTGCCAGTAGCGGGACTAGGGGAGATACGCAGTATTTT. Its translation is CASSGTRGDTQYF. The rearrangement uses TRBV19 and TRBJ2-3, with 8 bases aligning to TRBD2. V was pared by 6 bases and J by 5 bases, with 4 bases of the junction left unmatched. CDR3 size: 13 residues. Per the germline V gene, CDR1 is LNHDA and CDR2 is SQIVND (reference sequence). The full variable domain, with the rest looked up from reference TRBV19 and TRBJ2-3, is DGGITQSPKYLFRKEGQNVTLSCEQNLNHDAMYWYRQDPGQGLRLIYYSQIVNDFQKGDIAEGYSVSREKKESFPLTVTSAQKNPTAFYLCASSGTRGDTQYFGPGTRLTVL.

This clone was found a few times. V is TRBV28 and J is TRBJ2-5, with 12 positions matching TRBD2. Germline CDR1 reads MDHEN; CDR2 reads SYDVKM. V lost 2 bases, J lost 3 bases, and 4 bases stayed unmatched. There are 16 residues in the CDR3. CDR3 sequence: CASSLLAGGLKETQYF. The CDR3 DNA reads TGTGCCAGCAGTTTACTAGCGGGGGGGCTCAAAGAGACCCAGTACTTC.

The chain recombines TRBV6-6 with TRBJ1-2; TRBD1 matches at 10 bases. With 4 bases clipped from V and 8 bases from J, the junction kept 10 bases outside the gene matches. Per the germline V gene, CDR1 is MNHNY and CDR2 is SVGAGI (reference sequence). There are 15 residues in the CDR3. The DNA of the CDR3 is TGTGCCAGCAGTTTCTCACCGGGACAGGGGTTCGGCTACACCTTC. It yields the protein CASSFSPGQGFGYTF.

This chain connects TRBV10-2 to TRBJ2-5; D is perhaps TRBD2 (7 bases). This CDR3 spans 14 amino acids. Trimming cost V 6 bases and J 2 bases, with 13 bases left between them. CDR1 and CDR2 from the germline V gene are WSHSY and SAAADI. CDR3 bases: TGCGCCAGCAGGGAGGGGGGGTCACAAGAGACCCAGTACTTC. Encoded protein: CASREGGSQETQYF.

V is TRBV11-2 and J is TRBJ1-1; D gene unclear. The CDR3 extends over 13 amino acids. V was shortened by 3 bases and J by 3 bases, with 8 bases between the two germline ends. Germline assignment: CDR1 SGHAT and CDR2 FQNNGV. CDR3 DNA sequence: TGTGCCAGCAGCTTGATGGCGGACACTGAAGCTTTCTTT. This sequence encodes CASSLMADTEAFF.

The CDR3, as DNA: TGCGCCAGCAGGACAGGGGATACCTCTGGAAACACCATATATTTT. Protein product: CASRTGDTSGNTIYF. This chain uses TRBV5-1 with TRBJ1-3; 8 bases fit TRBD1. Germline loops: CDR1 SGHRS, CDR2 YFSETQ. CDR3 length: 15 amino acids. V was clipped by 5 bases and J by 0 bases; unmatched bases: 4.

The chain joins TRBV10-1 to TRBJ2-5; no clear D. This CDR3 has 13 residues. From germline, CDR1 is WNHNN and CDR2 SYGVQD (reference sequence). V lost 8 bases and J 6 bases, leaving 16 bases between the germline ends. The CDR3 reads CASQSGQEKTQYF. In DNA form, the CDR3 reads TGCGCCAGCCAAAGTGGGCAGGAAAAGACCCAGTACTTC.

The chain carries TRBV7-2 and TRBJ2-7, with TRBD1 matching over 7 bases. The length of the CDR3 is 14 residues. The ends lost 4 bases at V and 7 bases at J; junction bases unmatched: 10. Germline CDR1 SGHTA, CDR2 FQGNSA. The CDR3 DNA sequence: TGTGCCAGCAGCTCCAGACAGGGTAGCAGAGAGCAGTACTTC. It encodes CASSSRQGSREQYF.

The rearrangement links TRBV6-1 to TRBJ2-3, with a weak D call TRBD1 (6 bases). The V and J ends lost 10 bases and 0 bases respectively, with 11 bases between them. CDR1 and CDR2 from the germline V gene are MNHNS and SASEGT. There are 13 residues in the CDR3. As DNA, the CDR3 is TGTGCCACCAGGACAGCTAGCACAGATACGCAGTATTTT. Its translation: CATRTASTDTQYF.